Here is one TCR beta chain with its context. Its antigen remains unidentified. At one of its ends the junction is not consistent with the germline gene, which may arise from a read error. The data derive from a study of cytomegalovirus exposure and HLA in healthy donors. Study-wide results and limits: Compared with the roughly 700-donor mean, an Asian-associated ancestry cluster reportedly had fewer N-insertions, according to a later analysis.

This CDR3 has 14 residues. Germline V CDR1 and CDR2: SEHNR, FQNEAQ (reference sequence). PCR employed 60 Vbeta and 13 Jbeta primers. Generated by immunoSEQ multiplex PCR, the TCRdb table keeps only in-frame clones and is missing some. Among 150,000 to 200,000 clones listed, around 88% were seen once. The TCR was taken from a woman between 18 and 30 years old in good health and CMV-seronegative. The sequenced sample was PBMCs. V is TRBV7-9 and J is TRBJ1-4; no reliable D call. The CDR3 sequence is CSSSYRTTNEKLFF. The DNA for the CDR3 is TGTTCCAGCAGCTACAGAACAACTAATGAAAAACTGTTTTTT.